Listed below are T cell receptor beta chains from one sample, sequenced in a study of T cell responses to AZD1222 COVID-19 vaccine. The table came from immunoSEQ multiplex PCR; TCRdb's copy has only in-frame clones and leaves some out. In the table there are 100,000 to 150,000 clones, about 85% of which are singletons. Sequenced here: peripheral blood, sampled on day 0 of AZD1222 vaccination. Receptors were obtained from an adult in good health. Each CDR3 is given without its conserved first and last residue. Each record gives: J gene, D gene, V gene, CDR3 protein. The D gene is left open where the match is weak.

J: TRBJ1-5
D: TRBD1
V: TRBV7-8
CDR3: ASSLEGTGLSQPQH

J: TRBJ2-6
D: NA
V: TRBV5-4
CDR3: ASSLVGAGANVLT

J: TRBJ2-7
D: NA
V: TRBV25-1
CDR3: ASSELGFGQY

J: TRBJ2-3
D: NA
V: TRBV18
CDR3: ASSPVAGQADTQY

J: TRBJ1-5
D: NA
V: TRBV11-2
CDR3: ASSARQGPSQPQH

J: TRBJ1-1
D: NA
V: TRBV13
CDR3: ASSPMGGRTEAF

J: TRBJ2-1
D: TRBD2
V: TRBV27
CDR3: ASSFTGGTYNEQF

J: TRBJ2-3
D: NA
V: TRBV7-2
CDR3: ASSLVGPQPTDTQY

J: TRBJ2-2
D: TRBD2
V: TRBV14
CDR3: ASAAGATGELF

J: TRBJ1-2
D: NA
V: TRBV21-1
CDR3: ASSNGLCGQGFFFQINYGYT

J: TRBJ2-7
D: TRBD1
V: TRBV7-9
CDR3: ASSLYGQGEQY

J: TRBJ1-5
D: NA
V: TRBV7-9
CDR3: ASSSGSQPQH

J: TRBJ1-5
D: NA
V: TRBV28
CDR3: ASTEGGVNQPQH

J: TRBJ2-4
D: TRBD1
V: TRBV7-2
CDR3: ASSPGQGKAKNIQY

J: TRBJ2-1
D: NA
V: TRBV7-8
CDR3: ASSLGSEQF

J: TRBJ2-2
D: TRBD2
V: TRBV19
CDR3: ASSIRQGGTGELF

J: TRBJ1-1
D: NA
V: TRBV6-6
CDR3: ASSYRQGRTEAF

J: TRBJ2-6
D: NA
V: TRBV27
CDR3: ASSFSGANVLT

J: TRBJ1-5
D: NA
V: TRBV2
CDR3: ASSVVLDSNQPQH

J: TRBJ2-6
D: NA
V: TRBV6-1
CDR3: ASSDLGAGANVLT

J: TRBJ2-7
D: NA
V: TRBV5-1
CDR3: ASSLEAGLPYEQY

J: TRBJ2-7
D: NA
V: TRBV10-3
CDR3: AIKGGTEDHEQY

J: TRBJ1-1
D: TRBD1
V: TRBV30
CDR3: AWSLQGTEAF

J: TRBJ2-5
D: TRBD2
V: TRBV11-3
CDR3: ASSLGGGGETQY

J: TRBJ1-5
D: NA
V: TRBV6-1
CDR3: ASSEGGDNQPQH

J: TRBJ2-5
D: NA
V: TRBV4-1
CDR3: ASSLGLQETQY

J: TRBJ2-5
D: TRBD1
V: TRBV19
CDR3: ASSLGGLGETQY

J: TRBJ1-4
D: NA
V: TRBV7-2
CDR3: ASSSFGERNEKLF

J: TRBJ2-1
D: TRBD1
V: TRBV24-1
CDR3: ATSDFRGQGKVNEQF

J: TRBJ1-4
D: TRBD1
V: TRBV19
CDR3: ASSTPTGNEKLF

J: TRBJ2-4
D: TRBD1
V: TRBV6-5
CDR3: ASSYSGQGSNIQY

J: TRBJ1-2
D: TRBD1
V: TRBV7-9
CDR3: ASSRGQGLGYT

J: TRBJ1-5
D: NA
V: TRBV15
CDR3: ATSRGRGAGQPQH

J: TRBJ2-1
D: TRBD2
V: TRBV19
CDR3: ASRKLAGASYNEQF

J: TRBJ1-1
D: NA
V: TRBV27
CDR3: ASSPLTGRYTEAF

J: TRBJ1-1
D: NA
V: TRBV5-1
CDR3: ASRSDGGNTEAF

J: TRBJ2-5
D: TRBD2
V: TRBV6-5
CDR3: ASSSSGGPETQY

J: TRBJ1-2
D: TRBD1
V: TRBV5-1
CDR3: ASSPGQGLIHGYT

J: TRBJ2-3
D: NA
V: TRBV2
CDR3: ASRVDRTSSTDTQY

J: TRBJ2-5
D: NA
V: TRBV19
CDR3: ASSTRAPIRGQETQY

J: TRBJ1-1
D: NA
V: TRBV14
CDR3: ASSVQGATEAF

J: TRBJ1-1
D: NA
V: TRBV30
CDR3: VSGTEAF

J: TRBJ2-2
D: NA
V: TRBV6-1
CDR3: ASSEALVGTGELF

J: TRBJ1-2
D: TRBD1
V: TRBV4-2
CDR3: ASSPSVGTGTYGYT

J: TRBJ1-1
D: NA
V: TRBV7-3
CDR3: ASSPYPANTEAF

J: TRBJ1-6
D: NA
V: TRBV4-3
CDR3: ASSQDLTGSYNSPLH

J: TRBJ1-1
D: NA
V: TRBV7-3
CDR3: ASSQQWGTEAF

J: TRBJ1-5
D: NA
V: TRBV19
CDR3: ASSIRASQPQH

J: TRBJ1-5
D: NA
V: TRBV7-9
CDR3: ASSAGTDSNQPQH

J: TRBJ1-2
D: NA
V: TRBV7-8
CDR3: ASSLATTYPNYGYT

J: TRBJ1-6
D: TRBD1
V: TRBV12-5
CDR3: ASGAGGNSPLH

J: TRBJ1-5
D: NA
V: TRBV6-2/TRBV6-3
CDR3: ASSNLRGNQPQH

J: TRBJ2-7
D: NA
V: TRBV6-1
CDR3: ASSEGGFGTYEQY

J: TRBJ2-3
D: TRBD2
V: TRBV28
CDR3: ASASGGEADTQY

J: TRBJ1-2
D: NA
V: TRBV11-2
CDR3: ASSSIRDRLYGYT

J: TRBJ1-1
D: TRBD1
V: TRBV29-1
CDR3: SVPGRGQGFDF

J: TRBJ2-4
D: NA
V: TRBV7-3
CDR3: ASKGREAKNIQY